Each of the 9 T cell receptor beta chains below was sequenced from the same sample in a study of glioma-infiltrating T cells. TCR alpha and beta CDR3 regions were amplified from RNA using iRepertoire nested multiplex PCR. TCRdb re-called the multiplex PCR reads with MiXCR, one entry per CDR3 protein. The sample consists of 400,000 or so distinct CDR3 sequences, about two fifths of them appearing once. Material for sequencing was glioma tissue, nonneoplastic brain tissue, or PBMCs (not recorded which). The receptors were sampled from a human donor with low-grade glioma or glioblastoma, undergoing nonglioma brain surgery, or in good health (not recorded which).

As concerns this clonotype: A read error is possible here, since a much larger clone lies one base away. The rearrangement uses TRBV27 and TRBJ2-1; 14 bases are a match to TRBD2. Germline lookup yields CDR1 MNHEY and CDR2 SMNVEV (reference sequence). The CDR3 runs to 17 residues. CDR3 nucleotides: TGTGCCACCAGTTCTCCCTGGACTAGCGGGAGGTGGAATGAGCAGTTCTTC. Protein: CATSSPWTSGRWNEQFF.

This clonotype showed up just a few times. The chain has TRBV4-1 and TRBJ2-1; 12 bases align to TRBD2. The ends lost 4 bases at V and 3 bases at J; junction bases unmatched: 7. Germline values: CDR1 MGHRA, CDR2 YSYEKL. The CDR3 sequence is 17 residues long. The CDR3 spells CASSRRLAGDFYNEQFF. For the CDR3, the DNA is TGCGCCAGCAGCCGCCGACTAGCGGGAGATTTCTACAATGAGCAGTTCTTC.

The chain uses TRBV11-2 and TRBJ1-1, with a weak D call TRBD1 (5 bases). Germline CDR1 SGHAT, CDR2 FQNNGV. V lost 0 bases to trimming and J lost 0 bases, with 17 bases between them. The CDR3 length is 18 residues. The CDR3 loop reads CASSLDGGGVPMNTEAFF. The DNA of the CDR3 is TGTGCCAGCAGCTTAGACGGCGGGGGTGTCCCTATGAACACTGAAGCTTTCTTT.

This chain connects TRBV7-9 to TRBJ1-2; D may be TRBD1 (6 bases). Trimming removed 3 bases from V and 12 bases from J, with 17 bases in between. This CDR3 region has 13 residues. Looked up from germline, CDR1 is SEHNR and CDR2 is FQNEAQ (reference sequence). The CDR3 bases are TGTGCCAGCAGCTTTTCGACAGGCTGGGGCCACACCTTC. Translation: CASSFSTGWGHTF.

Regarding this clonotype: A junction boundary mismatches the germline segment, possibly from a read error. The chain recombines TRBV4-1 with TRBJ2-3; D may be TRBD1 (6 bases). This CDR3 is built from 16 residues. Per germline, CDR1 MGHRA and CDR2 YSYEKL. The CDR3 loop reads CARSLDAGARTDTQYF. The CDR3 bases are TGCGCCAGGAGCCTGGACGCAGGGGCGAGAACAGATACGCAGTATTTT.

In the case of this clonotype: One end of the junction is discordant with germline, which a read error may explain. The V call is TRBV7-2, the J call TRBJ2-1, with D perhaps TRBD1 (6 bases). The CDR3 has 16 residues. Looked up from germline, CDR1 is SGHTA and CDR2 is FQGNSA. CDR3 region: CASSSDLGASYNEQLF. DNA of the CDR3: TGTGCCAGCAGCTCCGACCTGGGGGCGTCCTACAATGAGCAGCTCTTC. Complete variable domain (other parts from reference TRBV7-2 and TRBJ2-1): GAGVSQSPSNKVTEKGKDVELRCDPISGHTALYWYRQSLGQGLEFLIYFQGNSAPDKSGLPSDRFSAERTGGSVSTLTIQRTQQEDSAVYLCASSSDLGASYNEQLFGPGTRLTVL.

V and J are TRBV4-2 and TRBJ1-1; no clear D gene. Looked up from germline, CDR1 is LGHNA and CDR2 is YNFKEQ. V lost 1 base to trimming and J lost 0 bases, with 9 bases between them. The CDR3 has 15 residues. CDR3 sequence: CASSQVTSLNTEAFF. The CDR3 nucleotides are TGTGCCAGCAGCCAAGTAACAAGCCTGAACACTGAAGCTTTCTTT.

The chain joins TRBV12-3 or TRBV12-4 to TRBJ1-1, with 8 bases fitting TRBD1. The CDR3 totals 15 residues. Trimming took 7 bases from V and 1 from J; bases not matched to a gene: 8. The chain's CDR3 is CASTKHRGRNTEAFF. CDR3 DNA: TGTGCCAGCACCAAACACAGGGGGAGGAACACTGAAGCTTTCTTT.

This clonotype was seen many times. This chain uses TRBV19 with TRBJ1-5; the D is unclear. The ends were cut back, 5 bases at V and 3 bases at J, with 11 bases in the middle. This CDR3 contains 14 residues. Germline V gives CDR1 LNHDA, CDR2 SQIVND (reference sequence). The CDR3 DNA is TGTGCCAGTAGTGCAACTCGGGCCAATCAGCCCCAGCATTTT. Amino acids: CASSATRANQPQHF.